This T cell receptor beta chain comes out of a study of a mutant IDH1 vaccine in newly diagnosed glioma. To note about this clone: Its antigen is as yet unknown.

Sample time point: baseline, week 1 (first vaccination visit). The treatment here: pre-vaccination baseline after standard-of-care therapy. The CDR3 has 12 residues. V was shortened by 6 bases and J by 5 bases, with 7 bases between the two germline ends. Germline V gene sequence: CDR1 LNHDA, CDR2 SQIVND (reference sequence). Assay: immunoSEQ multiplex PCR; the TCRdb copy retains only in-frame clones and omits some. The repertoire holds about 38,000 clones, with about nine tenths as singletons. Study findings and constraints: Pseudoprogression showed no apparent link to changes in top peripheral T cell clonotypes.

The sequence was obtained from a man between 18 and 35 years old with glioma. Source: PBMCs, taken from a glioma patient treated with radiotherapy, temozolomide or both. V usage is TRBV19 and J usage is TRBJ2-2; D possibly corresponds to TRBD1 (6 bases). The CDR3 bases are TGTGCCAGTAGCAGGGGTACCGGGGAGCTGTTTTTT. Amino acid sequence: CASSRGTGELFF. The whole variable domain, filled in from reference TRBV19 and TRBJ2-2, reads DGGITQSPKYLFRKEGQNVTLSCEQNLNHDAMYWYRQDPGQGLRLIYYSQIVNDFQKGDIAEGYSVSREKKESFPLTVTSAQKNPTAFYLCASSRGTGELFFGEGSRLTVL.